A single sample gave rise to the 31 T cell receptor beta chains below, sequenced in a study of blood T cells in healthy people across ages. A second about 6 to 12 cycle PCR used barcoded and J-beta primers. Each CDR3 protein is one row after TCRdb ran MiXCR on the 5' RACE reads. The top ten clones hold about 10% of a sample with around 1.5 million distinct CDR3 sequences, almost 35% of them seen once. Source material: blood. These TCRs come from a woman aged 25 to 45 in good health.

This clonotype was found a few times. V is TRBV20-1 and J is TRBJ2-7; D is ambiguous. The V end lost 1 base, the J end lost 3 bases, and 13 bases lay between the germline ends. The CDR3 extends over 14 amino acids. Germline V gives CDR1 DFQATT, CDR2 SNEGSKA (reference sequence). The DNA of the CDR3 is TGCAGTGCTAGAGTTGGATTCCTAAACTACGAGCAGTACTTC. Its protein product is CSARVGFLNYEQYF.

In this sample, this clonotype turned up once. The rearrangement links TRBV27 to TRBJ2-1, with 9 bases identical to TRBD2. CDR3 size: 16 residues. CDR1 MNHEY and CDR2 SMNVEV come from the germline V gene (reference sequence). V dropped 6 bases and J dropped 8; count of bases not matched to a gene: 14. CDR3 loop: CASSSAAAGGRHEQFF. The CDR3 bases are TGTGCCAGCAGCTCTGCAGCAGCGGGGGGTCGGCATGAGCAGTTCTTC.

This chain uses TRBV18 with TRBJ1-2; possibly TRBD1 for D (6 bases). The CDR3 has 16 residues. CDR1 and CDR2 (germline): KGHSH, LQKENI. Trimming took off 6 bases at V and 0 bases at J, with 17 bases between the two ends. The CDR3: CASSRYRELANYGYTF. The CDR3 DNA is TGTGCCAGCTCCCGATACAGGGAGTTGGCTAACTATGGCTACACCTTC.

The CDR3 DNA follows: TGCGCCAGCAGCTTGGCCAGGGCGGGGGCCTACGAGCAGTACTTC. Translation gives CASSLARAGAYEQYF. The chain uses TRBV5-1 and TRBJ2-7; 7 bases are shared with TRBD2. Germline V gives CDR1 SGHRS, CDR2 YFSETQ. Trimming removed 0 bases from V and 2 bases from J; junction bases left unmatched: 5. The CDR3 extends over 15 amino acids.

This clonotype was counted only a few times. V and J are TRBV28 and TRBJ2-5, with 11 bases identical to TRBD2. The CDR3 sequence is 15 residues long. V shed 5 bases, J shed 1 base, and the junction held 3 bases outside the gene matches. Germline V CDR1 and CDR2: MDHEN, SYDVKM. CDR3: CASSGSGRAQETQYF. The CDR3 nucleotides read TGTGCCAGCAGTGGTAGCGGGAGGGCCCAAGAGACCCAGTACTTC.

The chain couples TRBV12-3 or TRBV12-4 to TRBJ2-7, with a possible D match to TRBD2 (6 bases). Trimming stripped 8 bases from V and 7 bases from J, with 15 bases between. CDR3 size: 12 residues. The CDR3 DNA follows: TGTGCCAGCGGGTGGCCGGAGGGGGAGCAGTACTTC. Its translation: CASGWPEGEQYF.

The chain carries TRBV7-2 and TRBJ1-2; the D gene is possibly TRBD1 (6 bases). The V gene's germline CDR1 is SGHTA and CDR2 FQGNSA. The V end was cut by 1 base, the J end by 2 bases, with 11 bases between. This CDR3 region has 15 residues. The CDR3 DNA sequence: TGTGCCAGCAGCTTAGTGGCCCAGGGGAACTATGGCTACACCTTC. It encodes CASSLVAQGNYGYTF.

This clonotype was found a few times. The chain is built from TRBV13 and TRBJ1-1; D might be TRBD1 (6 bases). V was trimmed by 5 bases and J by 2 bases, leaving 18 bases between them. Germline V CDR1 and CDR2: PRHDT, FYEKMQ (reference sequence). This CDR3 contains 16 residues. The CDR3 DNA sequence: TGTGCCAGCAGCCCCAGACAGGTACAATCAAACACTGAAGCTTTCTTT. It is translated as CASSPRQVQSNTEAFF.

Comments on this clonotype: Since a much larger clone is just one base distant, this may be a read error. The gene calls are TRBV20-1 and TRBJ2-3, with D tentatively TRBD2 (7 bases). The V end lost 5 bases, the J end lost 0 bases, and 12 bases lay between the germline ends. Per germline, CDR1 DFQATT and CDR2 SNEGSKA (reference sequence). CDR3 length equals 14 residues. CDR3 DNA sequence: TGCAGTGCTGGGGGGGCGAGAAGCACAGATACGCAGTATTTT. Translation gives CSAGGARSTDTQYF.

The chain carries TRBV2 and TRBJ2-1; 14 bases match TRBD2. Trimming at V came to 8 bases and at J to 7 bases, leaving 10 bases not matched to a gene. From germline, CDR1 is SNHLY and CDR2 FYNNEI. The CDR3 consists of 16 residues. The CDR3 loop is CASVSGTSGSSNEQFF. The CDR3 bases are TGTGCCAGCGTGAGCGGGACTAGCGGGAGCTCTAATGAGCAGTTCTTC.

V and J are TRBV20-1 and TRBJ2-1, with TRBD2 matching 10 bases. The CDR3 runs 16 residues. Per the germline V gene, CDR1 is DFQATT and CDR2 is SNEGSKA (reference sequence). The V gene end was trimmed by 3 bases and the J gene end by 7 bases; junction bases not matched to a gene: 12. The CDR3: CSARGPDSGGLNEQFF. For the CDR3, the DNA is TGCAGTGCTAGGGGGCCAGATAGCGGGGGGTTAAATGAGCAGTTCTTC.

The CDR3 DNA is TGTGCCAGCAGTTTGGGCAGGCCCCCCGAAAAACTGTTTTTT. It codes for CASSLGRPPEKLFF. V and J are TRBV12-3 or TRBV12-4 and TRBJ1-4; D not certain. Trimming stripped 3 bases from V and 8 bases from J, with 13 bases between. This CDR3 region has 14 residues.

This clonotype came up many times. DNA for the CDR3: TGTGCCAGCAGCTTGAAACAGAGGGAGTACTTC. Its translation is CASSLKQREYF. The chain links TRBV5-8 to TRBJ2-5; TRBD2 is a possible D gene (5 bases). Germline lookup yields CDR1 SGHTS and CDR2 YDEGEE. The CDR3 is 11 residues long. The V and J ends lost 1 base and 12 bases respectively, with 10 bases between them.

This clonotype was seen many times. This chain uses TRBV12-3 or TRBV12-4 with TRBJ2-3, with 8 bases fitting TRBD2. V lost 6 bases to trimming and J lost 0 bases; unmatched junction nucleotides: 8. The CDR3 is made up of 16 amino acids. CDR3 region: CASSPSGGGSTDTQYF. CDR3 coding DNA: TGTGCCAGCAGCCCTTCCGGGGGGGGGAGCACAGATACGCAGTATTTT.

A few counts support this clonotype. This chain connects TRBV5-6 to TRBJ2-3, with D perhaps TRBD1 or TRBD2 (5 bases each). The CDR3 is made up of 13 amino acids. V lost 3 bases and J 7 bases, leaving 12 bases between the germline ends. Germline V CDR1 and CDR2: SGHDT, YYEEEE. CDR3 DNA sequence: TGTGCCAGCAGCTATGGGACCCGCAATACGCAGTATTTT. Protein product: CASSYGTRNTQYF.

The table lists this clonotype with a few counts. The CDR3 nucleotides read TGTGCCAGCAGGGGCCCCGAGGAGCGGGAGGCTCTTAGCTCCTACAATGAGCAGTTCTTC. The encoded protein is CASRGPEEREALSSYNEQFF. This chain connects TRBV6-1 to TRBJ2-1; the match to TRBD2 covers 9 bases. Germline V lookup: CDR1 MNHNS, CDR2 SASEGT. The CDR3 covers 20 residues. V lost 6 bases, J lost 0 bases, and 18 bases stayed unmatched.

The V call is TRBV25-1, the J call TRBJ1-2; 7 bases line up with TRBD1. With 3 bases clipped from V and 6 bases from J, the junction kept 10 bases outside the gene matches. Per germline, CDR1 MGHDK and CDR2 SYGVNS. This CDR3 region has 15 residues. For the CDR3, the DNA is TGTGCCAGCAGTGAGGGGGGCAGGGGGGTTCATGGCTACACCTTC. Translation gives CASSEGGRGVHGYTF.

Concerning this clonotype itself: It is likely a read error, because the conserved phenylalanine at the end of the CDR3 is missing. The chain links TRBV27 to TRBJ2-1, with 12 bases that match TRBD2. Germline loops: CDR1 MNHEY, CDR2 SMNVEV (reference sequence). Trimming cost V 3 bases and J 1 base; bases outside gene matches: 10. The CDR3 length is 19 residues. CDR3 nucleotide sequence: TGTGCCAGCAGTTTTTACGCGGGACTAGCGGGCCTATCCTACAATGAGCAGTTCGTC. Its translation is CASSFYAGLAGLSYNEQFV.

This sequence joins TRBV20-1 and TRBJ1-5, with a possible D match to TRBD1 (6 bases). The CDR3 is 17 amino acids. V lost 1 base to trimming and J lost 7 bases, with 23 bases between them. The germline CDR1 and CDR2 sequences are DFQATT and SNEGSKA (reference sequence). The CDR3: CSARAPRQGKRYQPQHF. The CDR3 region has the DNA TGCAGTGCTAGAGCGCCGCGTCAGGGGAAGCGTTACCAGCCCCAGCATTTT.

This clonotype was seen a handful of times. The chain carries TRBV7-3 and TRBJ2-7; D is possibly TRBD1 (5 bases). The tail of the sequence fits TRBJ2-5 better, so the J call may be wrong. CDR1 is SGHTA, CDR2 FQGTGA, per germline. The CDR3 loop spans 15 amino acids. CDR3 nucleotides: TGTGCCAGCAGCTTAGGCCGAACTTTCCAGGGGACCCAGTACTTC. Protein product: CASSLGRTFQGTQYF.

V is TRBV7-8 and J is TRBJ2-3; 10 bases map to TRBD1. The CDR3 loop spans 14 amino acids. V was clipped by 10 bases and J by 3 bases; unmatched bases: 7. Germline lookup yields CDR1 SGHVS and CDR2 FQNEAQ. This CDR3 reads CATSRGQGTDTQYF. The CDR3, as DNA: TGTGCCACCTCCCGGGGACAGGGGACAGATACGCAGTATTTT.

This clonotype was seen only once. The chain couples TRBV7-9 to TRBJ2-7; tentatively, D is TRBD1 (5 bases). V lost 6 bases and J 3 bases, leaving 12 bases between the germline ends. Germline V gene lookup returns CDR1 SEHNR and CDR2 FQNEAQ (reference sequence). The CDR3 is 13 residues long. The CDR3 region has the DNA TGTGCCAGCAGTTTCGGACACTTCTACGAGCAGTACTTC. This sequence encodes CASSFGHFYEQYF.

This chain joins TRBV28 and TRBJ2-5; D might be TRBD1 or TRBD2, each matching 5 bases. V shed 2 bases and J shed 6 bases, with 19 bases lying between them. Germline assignment: CDR1 MDHEN and CDR2 SYDVKM. The CDR3 consists of 16 residues. The CDR3 loop is CASSLEGPGPQKTQYF. In nucleotides, the CDR3 is TGTGCCAGCAGTTTAGAGGGGCCCGGGCCGCAGAAGACCCAGTACTTC.

This sequence joins TRBV12-3 or TRBV12-4 and TRBJ2-3; D is undetermined. The CDR3 has 16 residues. V was pared by 0 bases and J by 3 bases, with 13 bases between. The CDR3 loop reads CASSLAERLRTDTQYF. CDR3 nucleotides: TGTGCCAGCAGTTTAGCAGAGCGTTTGCGAACAGATACGCAGTATTTT.

J is TRBJ2-5 and V is TRBV20-1, with 11 nucleotides matching TRBD2. The V and J ends lost 0 bases and 5 bases, in that order; junction bases with no gene match: 5. Germline assignment: CDR1 DFQATT and CDR2 SNEGSKA (reference sequence). This CDR3 region has 15 residues. This CDR3 is CSARDSGRARETQYF. The CDR3 DNA reads as TGCAGTGCTAGAGATAGCGGGAGGGCCAGGGAGACCCAGTACTTC.

The gene calls are TRBV10-3 and TRBJ1-5; D might be TRBD1 (5 bases). The V gene's germline CDR1 is ENHRY and CDR2 SYGVKD. V shed 3 bases and J shed 1 base, with 13 bases lying between them. This CDR3 region has 16 residues. CDR3 amino acids: CAISERGTASNQPQHF. The CDR3 nucleotides are TGTGCCATCAGTGAAAGGGGCACAGCAAGCAATCAGCCCCAGCATTTT.

This clonotype was detected only a few times. V is TRBV20-1 and J is TRBJ2-1; 9 bases match TRBD2. The germline V gene has CDR1 DFQATT and CDR2 SNEGSKA (reference sequence). V was pared by 5 bases and J by 6 bases, with 8 bases of the junction left unmatched. The length of the CDR3 is 14 residues. CDR3 loop: CSAPPGLAGNEQFF. CDR3 bases: TGCAGTGCTCCGCCGGGACTAGCTGGCAATGAGCAGTTCTTC.

This clonotype was counted only a few times. The chain employs TRBV5-1 and TRBJ2-3, with D unclear. Trimming removed 0 bases from V and 4 bases from J, with 12 bases in between. This CDR3 spans 15 amino acids. Germline assignment: CDR1 SGHRS and CDR2 YFSETQ. The CDR3 DNA reads TGCGCCAGCAGCTTGGCCGTGGGTGACGCAGATACGCAGTATTTT. Amino acids: CASSLAVGDADTQYF.

The rearrangement uses TRBV9 and TRBJ2-7, with a weak D call TRBD2 (6 bases). The CDR3 runs 14 residues. The germline V and J ends were trimmed by 3 bases and 5 bases, with 15 bases remaining between them. Looked up from germline, CDR1 is SGDLS and CDR2 is YYNGEE. The CDR3 is CASSETGVRDEQYF. The CDR3 DNA reads as TGTGCCAGCAGCGAGACGGGGGTGAGGGACGAGCAGTACTTC.

The table lists this clonotype with a few counts. One end of the junction does not line up with germline, which may come from a read error. The V call is TRBV29-1, the J call TRBJ2-3, with a tentative D call TRBD1 (6 bases). The length of the CDR3 is 11 residues. CDR1 SQVTM and CDR2 ANQGSEA come from the germline V gene. The CDR3 loop is CSVRDTDTRYF. DNA for the CDR3: TGCAGCGTTCGGGACACAGATACGCGGTATTTT.

Only one count was recorded for this clonotype. This chain uses TRBV4-1 with TRBJ1-2; 7 bases align to TRBD1. V lost 0 bases to trimming and J lost 10 bases; unmatched junction nucleotides: 14. The CDR3 spans 16 residues. Germline CDR1 is MGHRA and CDR2 is YSYEKL. The DNA for the CDR3 is TGCGCCAGCAGCCAAGAAGCGACAGGGACTGATCGGGACTACACCTTC. Translation: CASSQEATGTDRDYTF.